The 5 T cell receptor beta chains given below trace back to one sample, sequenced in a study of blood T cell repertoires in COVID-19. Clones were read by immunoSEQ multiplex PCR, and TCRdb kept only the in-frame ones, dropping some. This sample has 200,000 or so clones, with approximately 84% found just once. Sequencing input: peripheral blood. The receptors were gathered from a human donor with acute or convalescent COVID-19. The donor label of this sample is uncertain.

CDR3 in DNA: TGTGCCAGCAGCTTCACTAGCGGGCCCGCTATCGAGCAGTACTTC. This codes for CASSFTSGPAIEQYF. The chain links TRBV7-2 to TRBJ2-7; 9 nucleotides agree with TRBD2. Trimming cost V 3 bases and J 6 bases; bases outside gene matches: 9. Germline V gene data show CDR1 as SGHTA and CDR2 as FQGNSA. The CDR3 consists of 15 residues.

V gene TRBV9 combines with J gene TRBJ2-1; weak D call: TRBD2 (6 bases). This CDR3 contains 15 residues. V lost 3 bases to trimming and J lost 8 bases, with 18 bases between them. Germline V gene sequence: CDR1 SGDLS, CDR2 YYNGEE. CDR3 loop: CASSGDTSRADEQFF. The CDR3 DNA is TGTGCCAGCAGCGGAGATACTAGCCGCGCGGATGAGCAGTTCTTC.

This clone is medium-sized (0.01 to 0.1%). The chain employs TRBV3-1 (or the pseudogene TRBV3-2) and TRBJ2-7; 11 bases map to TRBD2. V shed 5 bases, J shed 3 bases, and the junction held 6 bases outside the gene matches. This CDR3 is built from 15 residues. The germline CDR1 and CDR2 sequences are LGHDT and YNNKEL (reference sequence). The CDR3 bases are TGTGCCAGCAGCGCCGGGACTAGCGGCTTCTACGAGCAGTACTTC. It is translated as CASSAGTSGFYEQYF.

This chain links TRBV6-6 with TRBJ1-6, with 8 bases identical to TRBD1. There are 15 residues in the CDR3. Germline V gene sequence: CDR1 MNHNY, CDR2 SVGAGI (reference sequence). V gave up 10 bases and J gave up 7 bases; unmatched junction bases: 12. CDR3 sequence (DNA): TGTGCCACACAAACCGGGACAGGAGGGAATTCACCCCTCCACTTT. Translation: CATQTGTGGNSPLHF.

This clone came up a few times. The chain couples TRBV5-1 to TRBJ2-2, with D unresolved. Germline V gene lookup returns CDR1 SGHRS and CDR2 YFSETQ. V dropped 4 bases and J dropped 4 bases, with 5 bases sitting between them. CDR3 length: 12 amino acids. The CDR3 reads CASSRGTGELFF. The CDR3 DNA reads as TGCGCCAGCAGCCGCGGCACCGGGGAGCTGTTTTTT.